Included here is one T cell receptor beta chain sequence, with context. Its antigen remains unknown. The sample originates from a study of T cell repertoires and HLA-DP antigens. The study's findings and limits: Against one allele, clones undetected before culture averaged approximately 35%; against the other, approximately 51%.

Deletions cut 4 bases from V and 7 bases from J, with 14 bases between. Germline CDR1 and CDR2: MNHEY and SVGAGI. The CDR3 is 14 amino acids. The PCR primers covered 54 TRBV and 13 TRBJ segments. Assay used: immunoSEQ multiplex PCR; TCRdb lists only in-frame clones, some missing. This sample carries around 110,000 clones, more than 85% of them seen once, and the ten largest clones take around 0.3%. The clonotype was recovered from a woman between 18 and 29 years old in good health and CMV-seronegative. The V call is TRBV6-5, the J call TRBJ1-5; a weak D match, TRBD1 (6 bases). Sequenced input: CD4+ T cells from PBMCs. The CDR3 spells CASSSRDTTQPQHF. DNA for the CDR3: TGTGCCAGCAGTTCCCGGGACACGACACAGCCCCAGCATTTT.